This TCR beta chain is from a study of metastatic and nonmetastatic thyroid tumors. About the study: It was across blood and tumor or nodule tissue from malignant and benign thyroid patients that repertoires were compared. Notes on the study in general: Malignant tumors reportedly showed significantly higher TCR beta diversity than benign nodules in both blood and tumor.

Germline V gene data show CDR1 as MNHEY and CDR2 as SMNVEV (reference sequence). The CDR3 is made up of 13 amino acids. V was clipped by 10 bases and J by 2 bases, with 12 bases between them. Treatment of any kind had been given to no patient before thyroid surgery. This clone was observed at least ten times. Its antigen is not identified. In the original processing: The distant-metastasis classifier for papillary thyroid cancer was built from CDR3 differences across clinicopathological groups. TCRdb reanalyzed the PCR reads via MiXCR. TCRdb's processing, not the study's, gives the V and J calls here. There are 25,000 to 35,000 clones in the sample; about 17% occur only once, and under 5% lies in the top ten.

This chain connects TRBV27 to TRBJ1-5, with D perhaps matching TRBD1 (6 bases). The receptor's source is a female donor with papillary thyroid cancer or a benign thyroid nodule (not recorded which). Some clones in this sample may be carry-over from other donors' samples. The specimen sequenced was blood. CDR3 DNA: TGTGCCACAGGATACAGGGGCAATCAGCCCCAGCATTTT. This encodes CATGYRGNQPQHF.